A selection of T cell receptor beta chains follows, all from one sample in a study of blood T cell repertoires in COVID-19. The assay was immunoSEQ multiplex PCR, and TCRdb's table has in-frame clones only and misses some. The table includes 110,000 or so clones, less than 90% detected once. Sequenced material: peripheral blood. The source of these receptors is a man between 65 and 79 years old who had recovered from COVID-19. CDR3s include the opening cysteine and the closing phenylalanine or tryptophan. A D gene is named only where the DNA matches it firmly. Expanded clones are given a class, and other clones once, few, many or no size at all.

j_gene,abundance,d_gene,v_gene,CDR3nt,CDR3aa
TRBJ2-3,NA,TRBD2,TRBV4-3,TGCGCCAGCAGCCAGGGACTAGCTGCTCCTAGTACGCAGTATTTT,CASSQGLAAPSTQYF
TRBJ1-1,NA,NA,TRBV1,TGCACCAGCAGCCAGTTACAGGGAGACCCCCCCCAGAACACTGAAGCTTTCTTT,CTSSQLQGDPPQNTEAFF
TRBJ1-1,NA,NA,TRBV6-5,TGTGCCAGCAGTTACTCTCGGGGACTAGAAGCTTTCTTT,CASSYSRGLEAFF
TRBJ2-2,once,TRBD1,TRBV10-3,TGTGCCATCAGAAAAAGGGGACAGGGATCGGCCGGGGAGCTGTTTTTT,CAIRKRGQGSAGELFF
TRBJ2-7,NA,NA,TRBV4-1,TGCGCCAGCGCTAGCAACCGAAATTACGAGCAGTACTTC,CASASNRNYEQYF
TRBJ1-1,few,NA,TRBV3-1/TRBV3-2,TGTGCCAGCAGCCAAGATGTGGGGGGGGCGAACACTGAAGCTTTCTTT,CASSQDVGGANTEAFF
TRBJ2-7,once,NA,TRBV7-9,TGTGCCAGCAGCACGGACAGTCCCTACGAGCAGTACTTC,CASSTDSPYEQYF
TRBJ2-6,NA,NA,TRBV5-1,TGCGCCAGCAGCGAAGCTTCTGGGGCCAACGTCCTGACTTTC,CASSEASGANVLTF
TRBJ1-1,once,NA,TRBV6-1,TGTGCCAGCAGTGAACTCTGGAACACTGAAGCTTTCTTT,CASSELWNTEAFF
TRBJ2-5,NA,NA,TRBV5-1,TGCGCCAGCAGCTTGGGGAGGGCAGAGACCCAGTACTTC,CASSLGRAETQYF
TRBJ2-1,NA,TRBD2,TRBV29-1,TGCAGCGTCGTGGGGACTAGCGGGGCCAATGAGCAGTTCTTC,CSVVGTSGANEQFF
TRBJ2-1,NA,TRBD1,TRBV7-2,TGTGCCAGCAGCTTGGCACCGGGACAGGGTACTGAGCAGTTCTTC,CASSLAPGQGTEQFF
TRBJ2-3,NA,TRBD2,TRBV6-1,TGTGCCAGCAGTGAATCTAGCGGGGAGGGAGATACGCAGTATTTT,CASSESSGEGDTQYF
TRBJ1-2,NA,NA,TRBV5-1,TGCGCCAGCAGCTTCAACCCTCTGGGAGATTATGGCTACACCTTC,CASSFNPLGDYGYTF
TRBJ2-3,once,NA,TRBV9,TGTGCCAGCAGCGTAGCCTTTTTGAGCACAGATACGCAGTATTTT,CASSVAFLSTDTQYF
TRBJ2-7,NA,NA,TRBV3-1/TRBV3-2,TGTGCCAGCAGCCTGAGCTCCTACGAGCAGTACTTC,CASSLSSYEQYF
TRBJ2-1,NA,NA,TRBV4-1,TGCGCCAGCAGCCGGCGGGGATCCACCTCCTACAATGAGCAGTTCTTC,CASSRRGSTSYNEQFF
TRBJ2-3,NA,TRBD2,TRBV7-2,TGTGCCAGCAGCTCAAGCGGGGGGAGCACAGATACGCAGTATTTT,CASSSSGGSTDTQYF